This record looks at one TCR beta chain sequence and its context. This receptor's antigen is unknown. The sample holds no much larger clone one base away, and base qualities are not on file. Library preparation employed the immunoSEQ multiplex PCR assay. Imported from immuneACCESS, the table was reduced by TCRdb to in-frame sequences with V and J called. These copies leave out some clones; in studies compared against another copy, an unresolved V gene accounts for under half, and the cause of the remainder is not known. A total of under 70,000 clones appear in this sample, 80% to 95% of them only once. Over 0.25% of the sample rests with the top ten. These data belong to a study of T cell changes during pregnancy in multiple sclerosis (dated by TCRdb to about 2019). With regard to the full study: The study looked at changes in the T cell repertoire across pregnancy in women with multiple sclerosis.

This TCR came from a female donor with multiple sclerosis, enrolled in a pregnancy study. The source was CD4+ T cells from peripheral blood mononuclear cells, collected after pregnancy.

The nucleotide sequence is TGTGCCAGCAGCTTAGCAGGGAAGTATGGCTACACCTTC. Translated, it gives CASSLAGKYGYTF. The chain is assembled from TRBV11-2 and TRBJ1-2; a weak D assignment points to TRBD1 (5 bases agree). From its cysteine to its phenylalanine, the CDR3 spans 13 amino acids. The only DNA kept is the CDR3, 39 bases in frame from the first base. The germline V gene supplies CDR1 SGHAT and CDR2 FQNNGV. Trimming at the junction amounts to 1 base on V and 5 bases on J, and the germline ends lie 8 bases apart.